Sequencing of this T cell receptor (beta chain) was carried out in a study of blood T cell repertoires in COVID-19. The data were produced by immunoSEQ multiplex PCR, yet TCRdb's version contains in-frame clones alone and is incomplete. The table includes just under 350,000 clones, around four fifths detected once. Germline V gives CDR1 SEHNR, CDR2 FQNEAQ (reference sequence). V trimming: 0 bases; J trimming: 11 bases; junction bases outside the gene matches: 6. The CDR3 runs 13 residues. Sequenced: peripheral blood. This clonotype was obtained from a man aged 30 to 39 with active or convalescent COVID-19. The V call is TRBV7-9, the J call TRBJ1-1; 7 nucleotides agree with TRBD1. CDR3: CASSLARDSEAFF. Written as DNA, the CDR3 is TGTGCCAGCAGCTTAGCGAGGGACAGTGAGGCTTTCTTT.